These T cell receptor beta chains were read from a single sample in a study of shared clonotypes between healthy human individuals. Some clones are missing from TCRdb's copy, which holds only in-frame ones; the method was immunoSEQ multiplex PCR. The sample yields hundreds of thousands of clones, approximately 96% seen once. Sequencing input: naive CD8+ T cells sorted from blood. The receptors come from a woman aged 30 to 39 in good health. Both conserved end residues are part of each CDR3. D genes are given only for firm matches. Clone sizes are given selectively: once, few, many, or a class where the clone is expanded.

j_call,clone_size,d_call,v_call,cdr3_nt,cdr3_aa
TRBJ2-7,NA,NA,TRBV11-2,TGTGCCAGCAGCGAGGACTTCTACGAGCAGTACTTC,CASSEDFYEQYF
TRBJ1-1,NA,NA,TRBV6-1,TGTGCTGGGGGGGCGACTGAAGCTTTCTTT,CAGGATEAFF
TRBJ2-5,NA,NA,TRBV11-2,TGTGCCAGCAGCTTGGAACCCTGGGCTAGCGCAGAGACCCAGTACTTC,CASSLEPWASAETQYF
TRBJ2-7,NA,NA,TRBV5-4,TGTGCCACCAGGAGTAGCGCATCCTACGAGCAGTACTTC,CATRSSASYEQYF
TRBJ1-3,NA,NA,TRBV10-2,TGCGCCAGCAGTGAGTCGAACTCTGGAAACACCATATATTTT,CASSESNSGNTIYF
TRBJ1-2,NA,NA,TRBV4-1,TGCGCCAGCAGCCATTCGGACTTCAAGCATGGCTACACCTTC,CASSHSDFKHGYTF
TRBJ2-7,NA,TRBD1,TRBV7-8,TGTGCCAGCAGCTTTAGTTATCCAGGGGGATACTACGAGCAGTACTTC,CASSFSYPGGYYEQYF
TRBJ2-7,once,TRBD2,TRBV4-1,TGCGCCAGCAGCCAAACCGTAGCGGGAGGAAAATACGAGCAGTACTTC,CASSQTVAGGKYEQYF
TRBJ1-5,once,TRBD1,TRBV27,TGTGCCAGCAGTACCACAGGGGGCATGGAGCCCCAGCATTTT,CASSTTGGMEPQHF
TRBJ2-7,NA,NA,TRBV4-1,TGCGCCAGCAGCCAAGCTTCACGGAGCTCCTACGAGCAGTACTTC,CASSQASRSSYEQYF